This TCR beta chain was identified in a study of blood T cell repertoires in COVID-19. Study-level information: Sample material is recorded as cDNA or gDNA derived from T cells, B-cell-depleted T cells, or PBMCs.

CDR3 size: 14 residues. V dropped 4 bases and J dropped 2; count of bases not matched to a gene: 4. In germline, CDR1 is KGHSH, CDR2 LQKENI. Per the original methods: Using reference gene primer amplification, nucleated cell counts were estimated. Data came from immunoSEQ multiplex PCR; TCRdb stores just in-frame clones and leaves some out. D and trimming were read from the DNA, whereas the V and J calls and clone size are those reported in that table. The sample shows approximately 76,000 clones, 86% of them seen only once. The chain uses TRBV18 and TRBJ2-7; 8 nucleotides align to TRBD1. Source material: peripheral blood. The sequence came from a man older than 75 in a cohort sampled during active COVID-19. DNA for the CDR3: TGTGCCAGCTCACAACAGGGGGGCGCCTACGAGCAGTACTTC. Translation: CASSQQGGAYEQYF.